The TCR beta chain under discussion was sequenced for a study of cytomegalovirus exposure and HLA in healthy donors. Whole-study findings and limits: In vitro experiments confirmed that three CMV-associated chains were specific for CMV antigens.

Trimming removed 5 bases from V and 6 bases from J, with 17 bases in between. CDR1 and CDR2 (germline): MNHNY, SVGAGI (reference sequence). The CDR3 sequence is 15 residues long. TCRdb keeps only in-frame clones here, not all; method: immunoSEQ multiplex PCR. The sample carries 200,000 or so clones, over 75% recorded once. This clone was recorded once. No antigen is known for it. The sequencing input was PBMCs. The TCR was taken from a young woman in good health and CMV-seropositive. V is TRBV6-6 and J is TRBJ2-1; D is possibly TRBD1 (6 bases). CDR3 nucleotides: TGTGCCAGCAGTCTCCCGGCGACAGGTACCAATGAGCAGTTCTTC. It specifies CASSLPATGTNEQFF.